Presented here are 13 T cell receptor beta chains from one specimen sequenced in a study of somatic mutations in cytotoxic T cells in rheumatoid arthritis. Sequencing was performed with immunoSEQ multiplex PCR; in TCRdb, only in-frame clones are kept and a portion is missing. In the table there are about 6,700 clones, around 80% of which are singletons. Sequencing input: CD8+ T cells sorted from blood. The receptors were gathered from a woman aged 60 to 75 in good health.

The V and J genes are TRBV27 and TRBJ2-2, with 7 bases lining up with TRBD1. This CDR3 has 14 residues. CDR1 MNHEY and CDR2 SMNVEV come from the germline V gene (reference sequence). V shed 5 bases and J 4 bases; nucleotides not matched to a gene: 4. CDR3 sequence (DNA): TGTGCCAGCAGTCACAGGGGATCCACCGGGGAGCTGTTTTTT. Translating gives CASSHRGSTGELFF.

The chain uses TRBV27 and TRBJ1-1; 8 bases are shared with TRBD1. V lost 5 bases and J lost 4; bases outside the gene matches: 6. Germline V gene data show CDR1 as MNHEY and CDR2 as SMNVEV (reference sequence). This CDR3 comprises 14 residues. CDR3 loop: CASSGRTGLTEAFF. CDR3 in DNA: TGTGCCAGCAGTGGCCGGACAGGGCTCACTGAAGCTTTCTTT.

By sample share, this clone is medium-sized. The rearrangement uses TRBV28 and TRBJ2-4; D not resolved. Germline V lookup: CDR1 MDHEN, CDR2 SYDVKM. Trimming took 6 bases from V and 7 from J, leaving 19 bases between them. The CDR3 has 15 amino acids. CDR3 residues: CASSPEYLPGNIQYF. The CDR3 coding sequence is TGTGCCAGCAGCCCGGAGTACCTACCCGGGAACATTCAGTACTTC.

This chain links TRBV5-1 with TRBJ2-7, with 8 bases that match TRBD1. Trimming cost V 2 bases and J 4 bases; bases outside gene matches: 5. From germline, CDR1 is SGHRS and CDR2 YFSETQ. This CDR3 contains 14 residues. As DNA, the CDR3 is TGCGCCAGCAGCTTAGGGACAGGACTTTACGAGCAGTACTTC. It encodes CASSLGTGLYEQYF.

This sequence joins TRBV5-4 and TRBJ2-5; 11 positions agree with TRBD2. Gene TRBJ2-7 matches the end of the DNA better, so the J call may be wrong. In germline, CDR1 is SGHNT, CDR2 YYREEE (reference sequence). This CDR3 has 16 residues. CDR3 region: CASSTGLAGLSYEQYF. For the CDR3, the DNA is TGTGCCAGCAGCACCGGACTAGCGGGTCTCTCCTACGAGCAGTACTTC.

This chain links TRBV29-1 with TRBJ2-5, with 8 bases identical to TRBD1. Trimming removed 6 bases from V and 7 bases from J; junction bases left unmatched: 7. Germline CDR1 reads SQVTM; CDR2 reads ANQGSEA. CDR3 length: 12 amino acids. The CDR3 loop reads CSVKGQGWTQYF. CDR3 sequence (DNA): TGCAGCGTGAAAGGACAGGGCTGGACCCAGTACTTC. The entire variable domain, with the rest obtained from reference TRBV29-1 and TRBJ2-5, is as follows: SAVISQKPSRDICQRGTSLTIQCQVDSQVTMMFWYRQQPGQSLTLIATANQGSEATYESGFVIDKFPISRPNLTFSTLTVSNMSPEDSSIYLCSVKGQGWTQYFGPGTRLLVL.

The chain carries TRBV27 and TRBJ1-1; a possible D gene is TRBD1 (5 bases). The V gene lost 3 bases and the J gene lost 1 base, with 12 bases spanning the gap. Germline CDR1 reads MNHEY; CDR2 reads SMNVEV (reference sequence). The CDR3 is made up of 15 amino acids. The CDR3 DNA reads TGTGCCAGCAGTTTGGGGCCCTGGGGGAACACTGAAGCTTTCTTT. This translates into CASSLGPWGNTEAFF.

The V call is TRBV4-2, the J call TRBJ2-1, with D perhaps matching TRBD2 (6 bases). Germline CDR1 and CDR2: LGHNA and YNFKEQ. This CDR3 region has 16 residues. V was trimmed by 0 bases and J by 3 bases, leaving 12 bases between them. The CDR3 bases are TGTGCCAGCAGCCAAGATCTGGCGGGATACTACAATGAGCAGTTCTTC. It encodes CASSQDLAGYYNEQFF.

The chain links TRBV27 to TRBJ2-7; D is unresolved. CDR1 and CDR2 from the germline V gene are MNHEY and SMNVEV (reference sequence). The germline V and J ends were trimmed by 6 bases and 1 base, with 13 bases remaining between them. This CDR3 region has 14 residues. The CDR3 spells CASSLSTNSYEQYF. Written as DNA, the CDR3 is TGTGCCAGCAGCCTATCGACAAATTCCTACGAGCAGTACTTC.

The chain uses TRBV2 and TRBJ1-1; unclear D gene. CDR1 and CDR2 (germline): SNHLY, FYNNEI. This CDR3 spans 11 amino acids. The V end lost 7 bases, the J end lost 2 bases, and 5 bases lay between the germline ends. CDR3 residues: CASTDNTEAFF. The CDR3 region has the DNA TGTGCCAGCACAGATAACACTGAAGCTTTCTTT.

This clone has just a few counts. This chain joins TRBV6-5 and TRBJ2-2; TRBD2 agrees at 11 bases. The CDR3 consists of 15 residues. Trimming took 5 bases from V and 5 from J; bases not matched to a gene: 4. Germline lookup yields CDR1 MNHEY and CDR2 SVGAGI. DNA for the CDR3: TGTGCCAGCAGTACGTGGACTAGCGGGACCGGGGAGCTGTTTTTT. Amino acid sequence: CASSTWTSGTGELFF.

This chain uses TRBV2 with TRBJ2-7; 8 bases align to TRBD2. CDR3 size: 14 residues. Germline CDR1 reads SNHLY; CDR2 reads FYNNEI. V gave up 8 bases and J gave up 0 bases; unmatched junction bases: 6. As DNA, the CDR3 is TGTGCCAGCGGAGAAGCGGGGGCCTCCTACGAGCAGTACTTC. Translated: CASGEAGASYEQYF.

This clone has only one observation. The chain has TRBV2 and TRBJ1-1, with D perhaps matching TRBD1 (6 bases). The CDR3 totals 13 residues. Per germline, CDR1 SNHLY and CDR2 FYNNEI. V dropped 4 bases and J dropped 11 bases, with 17 bases sitting between them. Written as DNA, the CDR3 is TGTGCCAGCAGTGTTGAGGGGGATGGTGATGCTTTCTTT. It encodes CASSVEGDGDAFF.